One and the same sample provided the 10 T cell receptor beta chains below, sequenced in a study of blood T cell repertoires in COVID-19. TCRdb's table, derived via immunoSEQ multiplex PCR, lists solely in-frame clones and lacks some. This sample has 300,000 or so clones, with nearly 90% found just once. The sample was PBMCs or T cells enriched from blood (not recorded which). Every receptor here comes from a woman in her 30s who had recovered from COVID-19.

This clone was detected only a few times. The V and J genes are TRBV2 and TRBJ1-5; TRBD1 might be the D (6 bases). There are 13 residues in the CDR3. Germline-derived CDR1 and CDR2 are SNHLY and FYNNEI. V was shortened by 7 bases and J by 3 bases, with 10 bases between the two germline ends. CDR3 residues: CASIGQNNQPQHF. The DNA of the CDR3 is TGTGCCAGCATAGGACAGAACAATCAGCCCCAGCATTTT.

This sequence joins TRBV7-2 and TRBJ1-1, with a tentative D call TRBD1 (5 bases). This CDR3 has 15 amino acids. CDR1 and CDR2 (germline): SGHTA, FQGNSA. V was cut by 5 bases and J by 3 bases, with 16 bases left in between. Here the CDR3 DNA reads TGTGCCAGCAGCCTACAGGCCAGGTCGGACACTGAAGCTTTCTTT. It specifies CASSLQARSDTEAFF.

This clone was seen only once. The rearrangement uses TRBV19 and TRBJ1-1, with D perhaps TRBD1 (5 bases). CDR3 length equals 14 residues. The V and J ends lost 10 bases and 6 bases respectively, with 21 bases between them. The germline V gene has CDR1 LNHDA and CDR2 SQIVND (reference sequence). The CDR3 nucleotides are TGTGCCACTACCCGGGGGGATCTAAACGCTGAAGCTTTCTTT. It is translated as CATTRGDLNAEAFF.

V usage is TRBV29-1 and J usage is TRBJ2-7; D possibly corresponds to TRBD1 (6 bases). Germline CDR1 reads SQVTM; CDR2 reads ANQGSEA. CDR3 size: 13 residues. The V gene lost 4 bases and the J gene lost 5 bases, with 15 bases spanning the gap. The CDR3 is CSVAGHLQHEQYF. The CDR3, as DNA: TGCAGCGTTGCGGGACACCTCCAGCACGAGCAGTACTTC.

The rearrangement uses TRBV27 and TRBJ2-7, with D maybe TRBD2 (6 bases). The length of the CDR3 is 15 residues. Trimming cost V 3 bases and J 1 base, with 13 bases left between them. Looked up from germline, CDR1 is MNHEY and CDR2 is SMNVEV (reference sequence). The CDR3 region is CASSFAGKASYEQYF. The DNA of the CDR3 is TGTGCCAGCAGTTTTGCGGGGAAGGCTTCCTACGAGCAGTACTTC.

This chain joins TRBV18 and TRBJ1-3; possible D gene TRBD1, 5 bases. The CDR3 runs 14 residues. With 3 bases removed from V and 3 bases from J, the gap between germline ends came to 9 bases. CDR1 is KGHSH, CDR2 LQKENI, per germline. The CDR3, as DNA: TGTGCCAGCTCACCCACACAGGATGGAAACACCATATATTTT. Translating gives CASSPTQDGNTIYF.

The CDR3 sequence: CASSQVGPGGYTF. The DNA for the CDR3 is TGTGCCAGCAGCCAAGTAGGGCCGGGAGGCTACACCTTC. The chain is built from TRBV3-1 (or the pseudogene TRBV3-2) and TRBJ1-2; D unclear. The CDR3 consists of 13 residues. The germline gives CDR1 LGHDT, CDR2 YNNKEL (reference sequence). With 1 base removed from V and 8 bases from J, the gap between germline ends came to 11 bases.

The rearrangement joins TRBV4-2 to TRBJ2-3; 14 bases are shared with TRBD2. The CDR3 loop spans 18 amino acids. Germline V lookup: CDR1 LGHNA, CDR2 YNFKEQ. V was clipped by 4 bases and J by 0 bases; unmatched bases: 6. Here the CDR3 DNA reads TGTGCCAGCAGCCCTGGACTAGCGGGGGGCCCTAGCACAGATACGCAGTATTTT. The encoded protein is CASSPGLAGGPSTDTQYF.

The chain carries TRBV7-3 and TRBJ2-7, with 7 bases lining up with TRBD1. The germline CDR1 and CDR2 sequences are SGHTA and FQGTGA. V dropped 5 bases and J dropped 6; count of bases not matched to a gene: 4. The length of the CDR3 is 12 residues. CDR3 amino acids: CASSGYRGEQYF. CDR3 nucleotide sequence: TGTGCCAGCAGCGGCTACAGGGGCGAGCAGTACTTC.

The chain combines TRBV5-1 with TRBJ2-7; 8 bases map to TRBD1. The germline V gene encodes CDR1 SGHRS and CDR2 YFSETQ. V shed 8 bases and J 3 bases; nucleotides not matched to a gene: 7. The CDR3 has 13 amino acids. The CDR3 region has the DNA TGCGCCAGTACCGCCGGGACAGGCTACGAGCAGTACTTC. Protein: CASTAGTGYEQYF.